This T cell receptor (beta chain) was identified in a study of molecular identifiers for immune sequencing clone quantification. TCRdb ran MiXCR on the PCR reads and lists one entry per CDR3 protein. This sample has roughly 320,000 distinct CDR3 sequences, with 24% found just once. Each library that profiled naive CD8 cells came from around 20,000 to 990,000 sorted cells with 10%, 30% or 50% RNA. Germline-derived CDR1 and CDR2 are SEHNR and FQNEAQ (reference sequence). The CDR3 contains 12 residues. V was pared by 5 bases and J by 6 bases, with 11 bases between. This TCR derives from a human donor in good health. Some libraries in this study had Jurkat cell RNA spiked in. Material: naive CD8+ T cells from blood, with Jurkat cell RNA spiked in. Subset defined: FACS-sorted CD8+CD4-CCR7+CD45RA+ naive T cells. The V and J genes are TRBV7-9 and TRBJ2-7, with a tentative D call TRBD2 (5 bases). CDR3 DNA: TGTGCCAGCAGCCCGGACTGTTGCGAGCAGTACTTC. Residues: CASSPDCCEQYF.